This T cell receptor beta chain originates from a study of cytomegalovirus exposure and HLA in healthy donors. Study summary: The roughly 700 first-cohort repertoires shared a platform with the 100 to 150 validation repertoires, as reported in a later analysis. Broader study findings: Cytomegalovirus association was assigned to more than 150 TCR beta chains. Most TCR sequences proved rare, with some public TCRs found in many donors. In vitro data verified a few CMV-associated chains as specific for CMV antigens.

Trimming at V came to 2 bases and at J to 6 bases, leaving 8 bases not matched to a gene. The CDR3 runs to 14 residues. CDR1 is SQVTM, CDR2 ANQGSEA, per germline. As concerns this clone: Antigen unknown.

The protocol was immunoSEQ multiplex PCR, while the TCRdb copy is restricted to in-frame clones and leaves out a portion. The repertoire holds fewer than 300,000 clones, with 88% as singletons. This clonotype was sampled from a woman aged 18-29 years in good health and CMV-seronegative. The sequencing input was PBMCs. The V call is TRBV29-1, the J call TRBJ1-1; 8 bases fit TRBD1. CDR3 in amino acids: CSVENRQGPAEAFF. Written as DNA, the CDR3 is TGCAGCGTTGAAAACAGACAGGGGCCCGCTGAAGCTTTCTTT. The full variable domain, rest sourced from reference TRBV29-1 and TRBJ1-1, is SAVISQKPSRDICQRGTSLTIQCQVDSQVTMMFWYRQQPGQSLTLIATANQGSEATYESGFVIDKFPISRPNLTFSTLTVSNMSPEDSSIYLCSVENRQGPAEAFFGQGTRLTVV.